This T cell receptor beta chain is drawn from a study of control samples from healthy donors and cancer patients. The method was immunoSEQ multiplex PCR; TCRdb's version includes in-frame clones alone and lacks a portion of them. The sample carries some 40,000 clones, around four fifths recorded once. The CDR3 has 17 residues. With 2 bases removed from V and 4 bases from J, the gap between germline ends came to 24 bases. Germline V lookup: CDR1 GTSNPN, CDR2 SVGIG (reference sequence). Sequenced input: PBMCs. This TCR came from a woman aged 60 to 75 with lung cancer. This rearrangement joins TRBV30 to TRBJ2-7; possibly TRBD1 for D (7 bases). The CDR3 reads CAWSRTPGRGDSYEQYF. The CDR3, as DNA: TGTGCCTGGAGTCGGACCCCGGGCAGGGGGGATTCGTACGAGCAGTACTTC.